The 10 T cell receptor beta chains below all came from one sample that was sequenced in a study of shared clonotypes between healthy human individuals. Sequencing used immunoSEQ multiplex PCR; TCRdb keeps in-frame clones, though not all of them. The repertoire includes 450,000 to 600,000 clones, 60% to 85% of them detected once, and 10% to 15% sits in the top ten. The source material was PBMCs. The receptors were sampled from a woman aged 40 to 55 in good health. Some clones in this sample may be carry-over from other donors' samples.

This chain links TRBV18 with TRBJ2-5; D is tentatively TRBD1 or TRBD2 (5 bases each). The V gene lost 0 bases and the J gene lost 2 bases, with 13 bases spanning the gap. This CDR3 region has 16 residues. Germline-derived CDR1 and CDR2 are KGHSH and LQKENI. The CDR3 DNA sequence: TGTGCCAGCTCACCACCCATCGGGACCCGGCAAGAGACCCAGTACTTC. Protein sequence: CASSPPIGTRQETQYF.

CDR3 amino acids: CASSTQGITYEQYF. The CDR3 DNA follows: TGTGCCAGTAGTACACAGGGTATAACCTACGAGCAGTACTTC. This chain links TRBV19 with TRBJ2-7; D is perhaps TRBD1 (6 bases). The germline gives CDR1 LNHDA, CDR2 SQIVND (reference sequence). V shed 4 bases and J shed 2 bases, with 12 bases lying between them. The CDR3 length is 14 residues.

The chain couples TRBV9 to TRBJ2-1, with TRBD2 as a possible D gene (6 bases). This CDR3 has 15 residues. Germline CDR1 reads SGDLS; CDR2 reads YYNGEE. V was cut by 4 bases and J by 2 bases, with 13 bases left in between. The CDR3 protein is CASSPAGGAYNEQFF. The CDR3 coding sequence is TGTGCCAGCAGCCCCGCGGGCGGGGCCTACAATGAGCAGTTCTTC.

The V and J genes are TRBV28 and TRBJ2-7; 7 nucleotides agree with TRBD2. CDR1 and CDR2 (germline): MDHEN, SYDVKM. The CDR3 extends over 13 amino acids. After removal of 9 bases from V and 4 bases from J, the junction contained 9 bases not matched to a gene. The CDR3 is CASQSGIPYEQYF. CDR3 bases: TGTGCCAGTCAAAGCGGGATCCCGTACGAGCAGTACTTC.

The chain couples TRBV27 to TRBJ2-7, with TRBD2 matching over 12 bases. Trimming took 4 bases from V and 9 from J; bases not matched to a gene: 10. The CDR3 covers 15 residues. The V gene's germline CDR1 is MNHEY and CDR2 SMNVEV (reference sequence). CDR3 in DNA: TGTGCCAGCAGTTCAGGACTAGCGGGAATAGGAAGGCAGTACTTC. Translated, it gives CASSSGLAGIGRQYF.

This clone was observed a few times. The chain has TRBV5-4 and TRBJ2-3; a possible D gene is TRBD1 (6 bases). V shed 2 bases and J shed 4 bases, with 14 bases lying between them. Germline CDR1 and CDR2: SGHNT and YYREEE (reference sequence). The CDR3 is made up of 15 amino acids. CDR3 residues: CASSFGGGRADTQYF. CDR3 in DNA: TGTGCCAGCAGCTTTGGGGGCGGTCGAGCAGATACGCAGTATTTT.

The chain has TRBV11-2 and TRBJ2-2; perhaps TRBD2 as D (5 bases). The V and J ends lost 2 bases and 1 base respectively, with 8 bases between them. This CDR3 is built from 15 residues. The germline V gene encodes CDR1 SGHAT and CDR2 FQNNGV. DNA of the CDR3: TGTGCCAGCAGCTTAAGAGGGCTGAACACCGGGGAGCTGTTTTTT. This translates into CASSLRGLNTGELFF.

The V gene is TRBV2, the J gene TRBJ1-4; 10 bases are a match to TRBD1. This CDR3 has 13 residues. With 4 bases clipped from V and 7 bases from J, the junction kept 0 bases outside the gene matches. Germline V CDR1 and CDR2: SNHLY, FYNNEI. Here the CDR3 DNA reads TGTGCCAGCAGTGGACAGGGGGCTGAAAAACTGTTTTTT. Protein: CASSGQGAEKLFF.

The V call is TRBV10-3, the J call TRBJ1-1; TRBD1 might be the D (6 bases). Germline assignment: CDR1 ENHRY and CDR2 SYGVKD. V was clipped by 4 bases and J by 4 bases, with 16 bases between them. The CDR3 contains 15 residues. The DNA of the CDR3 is TGTGCCATCAGTGTGTTACAGGGTGGTGCCACTGAAGCTTTCTTT. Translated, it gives CAISVLQGGATEAFF.

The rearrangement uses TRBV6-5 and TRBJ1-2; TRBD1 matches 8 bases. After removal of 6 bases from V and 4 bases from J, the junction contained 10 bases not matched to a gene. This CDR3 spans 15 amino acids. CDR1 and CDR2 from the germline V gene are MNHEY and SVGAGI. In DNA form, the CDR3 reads TGTGCCAGCAGAACACTTGTCGGACAGGGCTATGGCTACACCTTC. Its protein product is CASRTLVGQGYGYTF.